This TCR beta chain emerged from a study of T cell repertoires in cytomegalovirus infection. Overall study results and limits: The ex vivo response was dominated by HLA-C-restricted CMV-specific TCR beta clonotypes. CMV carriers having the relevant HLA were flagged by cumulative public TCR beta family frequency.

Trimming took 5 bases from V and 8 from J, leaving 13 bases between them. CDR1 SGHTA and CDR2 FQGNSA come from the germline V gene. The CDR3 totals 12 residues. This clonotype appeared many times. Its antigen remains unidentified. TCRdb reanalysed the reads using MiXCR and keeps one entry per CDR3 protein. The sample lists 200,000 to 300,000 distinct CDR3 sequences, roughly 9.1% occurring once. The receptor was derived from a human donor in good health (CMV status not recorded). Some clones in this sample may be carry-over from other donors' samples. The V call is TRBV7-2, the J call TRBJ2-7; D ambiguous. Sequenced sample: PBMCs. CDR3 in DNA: TGTGCCAGCAGCCCTATGGTTCAGCAGCAGTACTTC. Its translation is CASSPMVQQQYF.